This T cell receptor (beta chain) was found in a study of blood T cell repertoires in COVID-19. Whole-study context: PBMCs, B-cell-depleted T cells, or T cells provided the cDNA or gDNA that made up the material.

Clones were read by immunoSEQ multiplex PCR, and TCRdb kept only the in-frame ones, dropping some. The data show roughly 180,000 clones, with approximately 85% seen just once and roughly 8% held by the top ten. Trimming removed 0 bases at V and 0 bases at J, with 9 bases between. The CDR3 runs 16 residues. From germline, CDR1 is SGHAT and CDR2 FQNNGV. Sequencing was performed on peripheral blood. The chain has TRBV11-2 and TRBJ2-1; D is unresolved. The receptor comes from a woman in her sixties or seventies with acute or convalescent COVID-19. The CDR3 loop reads CASSLEPPSSYNEQFF. In DNA, the CDR3 is TGTGCCAGCAGCTTAGAACCTCCTAGCTCCTACAATGAGCAGTTCTTC.